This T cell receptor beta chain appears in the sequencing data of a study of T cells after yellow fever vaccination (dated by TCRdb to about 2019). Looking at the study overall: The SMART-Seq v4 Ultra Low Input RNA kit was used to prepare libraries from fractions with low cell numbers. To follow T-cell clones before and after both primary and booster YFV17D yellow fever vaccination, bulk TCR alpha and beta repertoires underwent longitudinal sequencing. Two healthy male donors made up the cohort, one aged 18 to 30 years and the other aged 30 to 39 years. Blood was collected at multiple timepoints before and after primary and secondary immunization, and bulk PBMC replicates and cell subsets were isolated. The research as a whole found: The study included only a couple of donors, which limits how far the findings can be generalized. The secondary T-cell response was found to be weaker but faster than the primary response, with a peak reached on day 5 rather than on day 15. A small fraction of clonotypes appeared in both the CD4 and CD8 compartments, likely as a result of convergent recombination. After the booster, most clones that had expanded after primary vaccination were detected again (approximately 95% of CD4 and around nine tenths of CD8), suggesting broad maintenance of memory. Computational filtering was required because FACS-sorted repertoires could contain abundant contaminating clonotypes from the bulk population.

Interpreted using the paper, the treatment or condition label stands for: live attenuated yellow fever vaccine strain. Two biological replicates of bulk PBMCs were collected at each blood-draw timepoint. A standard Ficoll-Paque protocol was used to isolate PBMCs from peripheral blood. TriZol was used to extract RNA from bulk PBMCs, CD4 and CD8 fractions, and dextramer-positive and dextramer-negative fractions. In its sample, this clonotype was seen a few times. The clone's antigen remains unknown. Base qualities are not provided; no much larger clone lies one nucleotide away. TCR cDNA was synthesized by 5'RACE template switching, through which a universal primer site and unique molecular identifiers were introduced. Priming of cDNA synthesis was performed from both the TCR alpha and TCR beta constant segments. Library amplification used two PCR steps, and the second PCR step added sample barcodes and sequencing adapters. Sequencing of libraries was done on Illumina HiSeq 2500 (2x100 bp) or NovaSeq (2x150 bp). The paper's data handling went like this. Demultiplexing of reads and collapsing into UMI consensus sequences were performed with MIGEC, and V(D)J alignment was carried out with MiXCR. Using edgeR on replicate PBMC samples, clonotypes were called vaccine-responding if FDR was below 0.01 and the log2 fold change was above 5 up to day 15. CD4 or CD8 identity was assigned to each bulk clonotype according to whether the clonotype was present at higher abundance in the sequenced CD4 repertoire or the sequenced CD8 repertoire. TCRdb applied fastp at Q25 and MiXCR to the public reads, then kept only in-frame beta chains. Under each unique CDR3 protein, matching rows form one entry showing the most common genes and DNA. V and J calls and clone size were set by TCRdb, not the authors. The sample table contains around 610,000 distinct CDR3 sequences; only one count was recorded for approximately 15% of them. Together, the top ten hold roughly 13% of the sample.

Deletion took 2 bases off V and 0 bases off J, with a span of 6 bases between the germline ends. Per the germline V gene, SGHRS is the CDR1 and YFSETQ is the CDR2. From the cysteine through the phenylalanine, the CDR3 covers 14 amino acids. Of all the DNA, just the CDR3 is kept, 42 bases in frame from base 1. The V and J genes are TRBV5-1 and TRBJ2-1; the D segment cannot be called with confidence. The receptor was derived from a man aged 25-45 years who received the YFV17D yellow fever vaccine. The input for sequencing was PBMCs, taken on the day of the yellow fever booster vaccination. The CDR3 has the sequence CASSFKDSYNEQFF. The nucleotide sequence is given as TGCGCCAGCAGCTTCAAGGACTCCTACAATGAGCAGTTCTTC.